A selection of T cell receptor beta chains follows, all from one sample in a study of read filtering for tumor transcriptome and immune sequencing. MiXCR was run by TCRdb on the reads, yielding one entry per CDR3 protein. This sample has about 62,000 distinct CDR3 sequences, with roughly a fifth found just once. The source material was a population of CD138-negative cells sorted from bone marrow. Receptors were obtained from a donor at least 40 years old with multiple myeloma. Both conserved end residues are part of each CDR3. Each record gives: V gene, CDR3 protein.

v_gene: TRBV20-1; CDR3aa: CSARVGLAGYNEQFF
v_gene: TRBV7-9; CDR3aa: CASSLAGSLSAGEVEQFF
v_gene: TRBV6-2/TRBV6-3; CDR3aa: CASSGGLAGGTSTDTQYF
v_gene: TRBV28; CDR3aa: CASSLVTGRTEAFF
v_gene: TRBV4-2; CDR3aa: CASSQVLETGELFF
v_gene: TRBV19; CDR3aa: CASSFLGNQPQHF
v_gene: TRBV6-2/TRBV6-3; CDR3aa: CASSYSSGGSTYGYTF
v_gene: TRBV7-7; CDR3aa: CASSPTSGPNTQYF
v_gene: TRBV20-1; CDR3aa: CSARDGTGGRYEQYF
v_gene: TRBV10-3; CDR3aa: CASTSGYYEQYF
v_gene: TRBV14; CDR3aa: CASSPLPGQDTGELFF
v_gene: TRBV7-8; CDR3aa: CASSVGLAGMYEQYF
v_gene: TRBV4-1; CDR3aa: CASSQDRGRSSGSPLHF
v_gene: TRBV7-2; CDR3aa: CASSEGYTDTQYF
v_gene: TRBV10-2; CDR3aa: CASSATSGQETQYF
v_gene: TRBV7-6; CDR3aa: CASSLASSYEQYF
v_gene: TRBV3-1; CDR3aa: CASSQDGAQEQFF
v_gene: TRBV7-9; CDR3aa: CASSLVSDRGRSQPQHF
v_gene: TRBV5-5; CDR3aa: CARSLRSGQGEQYF
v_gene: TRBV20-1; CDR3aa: CSARDPTSGSGINEQFF
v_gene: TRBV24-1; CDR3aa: CATSDGGLAWGRETQYF
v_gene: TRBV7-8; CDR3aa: CASSRGGNQPQHF
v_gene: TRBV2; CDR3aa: CASSTGLAPSTDTQYF
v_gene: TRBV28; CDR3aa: CASSFPGELFF
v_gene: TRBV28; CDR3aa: CASNRLGRTRGNEQFF
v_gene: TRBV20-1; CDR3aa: CSARDQRIGTRYEQYF
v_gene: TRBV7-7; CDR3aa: CASSLTFVAGGEQFF